This record looks at one T cell receptor beta chain sequence and its context. The CDR3 is 13 residues long. Germline values: CDR1 SGDLS, CDR2 YYNGEE. This sample is part of a study of Graves' ophthalmopathy and Graves' hyperthyroidism. Looking at the study overall: Specimen type is peripheral blood, obtained at initial diagnosis before any treatment.

Ineligible for inclusion were patients with other autoimmune diseases, uncontrolled infections, pregnancy or lactation. Amplification of the TCR beta CDR3 regions used RNA transcripts (as template). First-round RT-PCR used HTBI primers; second-round multiplex PCR followed. Each CDR3 protein gets one entry after TCRdb re-called the multiplex PCR reads with MiXCR. The data contain hundreds of thousands of distinct CDR3 sequences, 35% to 50% of them singletons. This TCR was recovered from an adult man with Graves' ophthalmopathy. The J gene is TRBJ2-5, the V gene TRBV9; 8 nucleotides match TRBD2. The last part of the DNA fits TRBJ2-1 better; the J call may be wrong. The sequenced material came from peripheral blood. CDR3 sequence: CASSTRSGDEQFF. DNA of the CDR3: TGTGCCAGCAGCACCCGTAGCGGGGATGAGCAGTTCTTC.